These 30 T cell receptor beta chains originate from one sample sequenced in a study of Tregs in tolerant kidney transplant recipients. Using immunoSEQ multiplex PCR, the repertoire was profiled, and TCRdb retains in-frame clones only, with some absent. The sample lists tens of thousands of clones; about 92% were seen once. The sequencing sample was made of CD8+ T cells from blood. The receptors originated from a human donor in good health.

CDR3 sequence (DNA): TGTGCCAGCAGCCCACGGACAGGTGCAGCTTTCTTT. It codes for CASSPRTGAAFF. The chain couples TRBV7-9 to TRBJ1-1; 7 positions match TRBD1. The ends lost 5 bases at V and 10 bases at J; junction bases unmatched: 7. The CDR3 spans 12 residues. The V gene's germline CDR1 is SEHNR and CDR2 FQNEAQ (reference sequence).

The chain is built from TRBV5-8 and TRBJ2-6; D gene ambiguous. V was cut by 1 base and J by 1 base, with 6 bases left in between. The CDR3 sequence is 15 residues long. CDR1 and CDR2 (germline): SGHTS, YDEGEE. CDR3 nucleotides: TGTGCCAGCAGCTTGACGTGGTCTGGGGCCAACGTCCTGACTTTC. Its protein product is CASSLTWSGANVLTF.

V and J are TRBV14 and TRBJ2-7; TRBD1 aligns across 8 bases. The J segment lost 0 bases and the V segment lost 6 bases, leaving 7 bases of the junction unmatched. The CDR3 spans 15 residues. Germline CDR1 and CDR2: SGHDN and FVKESK. The CDR3 bases are TGTGCCAGCAGACCCGACAGGGGCACCTCCTACGAGCAGTACTTC. Translated: CASRPDRGTSYEQYF.

The chain uses TRBV5-1 and TRBJ2-5; 14 positions agree with TRBD2. V lost 1 base and J lost 2; bases outside the gene matches: 10. Germline V gene lookup returns CDR1 SGHRS and CDR2 YFSETQ. CDR3 length: 19 amino acids. The CDR3 region has the DNA TGCGCCAGCAGCTTGCCCGGGACTAGCGGGAGAGGGCTGCAAGAGACCCAGTACTTC. It is translated as CASSLPGTSGRGLQETQYF.

The rearrangement links TRBV29-1 to TRBJ2-7; D may be TRBD1 or TRBD2 (5 bases each). The germline V gene encodes CDR1 SQVTM and CDR2 ANQGSEA. The ends were cut back, 1 base at V and 3 bases at J, with 10 bases in the middle. CDR3 length: 13 amino acids. The CDR3 nucleotides read TGCAGCGTTGAAGGTGGGACCCACTACGAGCAGTACTTC. This codes for CSVEGGTHYEQYF.

The chain recombines TRBV27 with TRBJ2-5; D gene ambiguous. The J call may be wrong; the DNA end is better matched by TRBJ2-7. This CDR3 is 13 amino acids long. CDR1 MNHEY and CDR2 SMNVEV come from the germline V gene (reference sequence). CDR3 DNA sequence: TGTGCCAGCAGTTTGGCCGGTACCTACGAGCAGTACTTC. Translation: CASSLAGTYEQYF.

The V gene is TRBV6-1, the J gene TRBJ2-2; unclear D gene. Trimming cost V 1 base and J 11 bases, with 5 bases left between them. CDR1 MNHNS and CDR2 SASEGT come from the germline V gene. There are 11 residues in the CDR3. This chain's CDR3 is CASSEGSELFF. CDR3 DNA: TGTGCCAGCAGTGAAGGCTCTGAGCTGTTTTTT.

This sequence joins TRBV21-1 and TRBJ2-1. TRBV21-1 is described as a pseudogene. The CDR3 runs 16 residues. This chain's CDR3 is CASSKTQGTPVEEQFF. The CDR3 DNA reads as TGTGCCAGCAGCAAAACTCAGGGGACTCCCGTCGAAGAGCAGTTCTTC.

In DNA, the CDR3 is TGTGCCAGCGGAGAAGGGAGGTGGGTCGGAGATACGCAGTATTTT. It codes for CASGEGRWVGDTQYF. The chain carries TRBV6-5 and TRBJ2-3, with D possibly being TRBD2 (6 bases). Germline V lookup: CDR1 MNHEY, CDR2 SVGAGI. The CDR3 loop spans 15 amino acids. V was trimmed by 8 bases and J by 5 bases, leaving 20 bases between them.

This clone was seen a few times. The chain joins TRBV6-5 to TRBJ1-1; tentative D call: TRBD1 (6 bases). This CDR3 spans 15 amino acids. The V end lost 2 bases, the J end lost 5 bases, and 15 bases lay between the germline ends. The germline V gene encodes CDR1 MNHEY and CDR2 SVGAGI. The CDR3 loop is CASSYDLGASTEAFF. The CDR3 coding sequence is TGTGCCAGCAGTTACGATCTGGGGGCGAGTACTGAAGCTTTCTTT.

The sample holds one count of this clone. The chain carries TRBV5-4 and TRBJ2-7, with D possibly being TRBD1 or TRBD2 (5 bases each). V lost 3 bases and J lost 4, with 11 bases in between. The CDR3 length is 13 residues. Germline V gene lookup returns CDR1 SGHNT and CDR2 YYREEE (reference sequence). The CDR3, as DNA: TGTGCCAGCAGCTGGGGGTCCCCATACGAGCAGTACTTC. Its translation: CASSWGSPYEQYF.

The chain links TRBV9 to TRBJ1-1; D perhaps matches TRBD1 (5 bases). This CDR3 comprises 16 residues. Looked up from germline, CDR1 is SGDLS and CDR2 is YYNGEE. V dropped 2 bases and J dropped 1 base, with 15 bases sitting between them. CDR3 coding DNA: TGTGCCAGCAGCGTGTCCAACCGCGGGGGGAACACTGAAGCTTTCTTT. This sequence encodes CASSVSNRGGNTEAFF.

The chain has TRBV7-9 and TRBJ2-7, with 11 positions matching TRBD2. V was pared by 5 bases and J by 4 bases, with 7 bases of the junction left unmatched. This CDR3 spans 15 amino acids. Germline V CDR1 and CDR2: SEHNR, FQNEAQ (reference sequence). CDR3 sequence reads: CASSPTSGSWYEQYF. CDR3 bases: TGTGCCAGCAGCCCCACTAGCGGGAGTTGGTACGAGCAGTACTTC.

This chain connects TRBV19 to TRBJ1-1, with D hard to call. The CDR3 runs to 12 residues. The germline CDR1 and CDR2 sequences are LNHDA and SQIVND (reference sequence). V lost 3 bases to trimming and J lost 8 bases, with 10 bases between them. CDR3 amino acids: CASSIGRTEAFF. CDR3 coding DNA: TGTGCCAGTAGTATCGGCAGGACCGAAGCTTTCTTT.

The gene calls are TRBV7-8 and TRBJ1-3; no definite D call. The V gene lost 0 bases and the J gene lost 0 bases, with 9 bases spanning the gap. CDR3 length: 16 amino acids. CDR1 is SGHVS and CDR2 is FQNEAQ in the germline V gene. The CDR3 spells CASSLAHGSSGNTIYF. Here the CDR3 DNA reads TGTGCCAGCAGCTTAGCCCACGGTAGCTCTGGAAACACCATATATTTT.

The chain carries TRBV19 and TRBJ2-5; TRBD2 agrees at 10 bases. Trimming at V came to 4 bases and at J to 3 bases, leaving 17 bases not matched to a gene. The CDR3 totals 19 residues. Germline V CDR1 and CDR2: LNHDA, SQIVND (reference sequence). The CDR3 region is CASSSLILSSSGGEETQYF. CDR3 DNA: TGTGCCAGTAGTAGCCTAATCTTATCCTCTAGCGGGGGCGAAGAGACCCAGTACTTC.

This rearrangement joins TRBV19 to TRBJ2-1; D call uncertain. Trimming took off 5 bases at V and 6 bases at J, with 20 bases between the two ends. The germline V gene has CDR1 LNHDA and CDR2 SQIVND (reference sequence). The CDR3 is 16 residues long. This CDR3 reads CASSGFLRSVLNEQFF. The CDR3, as DNA: TGTGCCAGTAGTGGGTTCCTCCGGTCGGTCCTCAATGAGCAGTTCTTC.

The V gene is TRBV2, the J gene TRBJ2-5; D might be TRBD1 (6 bases). This CDR3 comprises 15 residues. V dropped 3 bases and J dropped 4 bases, with 15 bases sitting between them. Germline CDR1 and CDR2: SNHLY and FYNNEI. The CDR3 loop is CASSENPGALETQYF. As DNA, the CDR3 is TGTGCCAGCAGTGAGAACCCAGGGGCGTTAGAGACCCAGTACTTC.

The J gene is TRBJ2-2, the V gene TRBV14; D uncertain. Germline V gene lookup returns CDR1 SGHDN and CDR2 FVKESK. V lost 0 bases to trimming and J lost 4 bases, with 6 bases between them. CDR3 length equals 14 residues. CDR3 bases: TGTGCCAGCAGCCAAGACTACTTCACCGGGGAGCTGTTTTTT. Translated, it gives CASSQDYFTGELFF. The whole variable domain, remainder taken from reference TRBV14 and TRBJ2-2, is EAGVTQFPSHSVIEKGQTVTLRCDPISGHDNLYWYRRVMGKEIKFLLHFVKESKQDESGMPNNRFLAERTGGTYSTLKVQPAELEDSGVYFCASSQDYFTGELFFGEGSRLTVL.

With regard to this clone: This same CDR3 is encoded by further DNA sequences in the sample. The chain carries TRBV7-6 and TRBJ1-4; D possibly corresponds to TRBD1 (5 bases). The germline CDR1 and CDR2 sequences are SGHVS and FNYEAQ. This CDR3 has 14 residues. V lost 6 bases and J 0 bases, leaving 8 bases between the germline ends. In nucleotides, the CDR3 is TGTGCCAGCAGGGGAGGGGCAACTAATGAAAAACTGTTTTTT. Encoded protein: CASRGGATNEKLFF.

The J gene is TRBJ1-1, the V gene TRBV6-6, with D hard to call. This CDR3 has 13 residues. Trimming took 0 bases from V and 3 from J, leaving 5 bases between them. Germline V gene data show CDR1 as MNHNY and CDR2 as SVGAGI (reference sequence). This chain's CDR3 is CASSYSQDTEAFF. The CDR3 DNA sequence: TGTGCCAGCAGTTACTCGCAGGACACTGAAGCTTTCTTT.

This clone appeared a single time. The chain combines TRBV9 with TRBJ2-3; no reliable D call. V shed 1 base and J shed 4 bases, with 19 bases lying between them. The germline V gene encodes CDR1 SGDLS and CDR2 YYNGEE. CDR3 length equals 17 residues. The CDR3 DNA follows: TGTGCCAGCAGCGTAAGCCCCGGGCCACCCGCACCAGATACGCAGTATTTT. Encoded protein: CASSVSPGPPAPDTQYF.

In its sample, this clone was seen once. This chain links TRBV7-9 with TRBJ2-7; D is possibly TRBD2 (6 bases). The germline V gene has CDR1 SEHNR and CDR2 FQNEAQ (reference sequence). Trimming removed 5 bases from V and 3 bases from J, with 11 bases in between. The CDR3 totals 13 residues. In nucleotides, the CDR3 is TGTGCCAGCAGCCCAACGGGGGTCTACGAGCAGTACTTC. Encoded protein: CASSPTGVYEQYF.

The rearrangement uses TRBV5-1 and TRBJ2-7; 15 bases are shared with TRBD2. Germline trimming cut 2 bases from V and 5 bases from J; bases unmatched to any gene: 5. The CDR3 runs to 16 residues. Germline-derived CDR1 and CDR2 are SGHRS and YFSETQ. CDR3 amino acids: CASSLERTSGGDEQYF. The CDR3 nucleotides read TGCGCCAGCAGCTTAGAAAGGACTAGCGGGGGGGACGAGCAGTACTTC.

This sequence joins TRBV19 and TRBJ1-2, with a tentative D call TRBD1 (5 bases). This CDR3 comprises 17 residues. Between the trimmed V and J ends, which lost 2 bases and 0 bases, there was a span of 16 bases. Germline loops: CDR1 LNHDA, CDR2 SQIVND (reference sequence). CDR3 nucleotide sequence: TGTGCCAGTAGTATATCGTACGGGACGGGACCTAACTATGGCTACACCTTC. Protein product: CASSISYGTGPNYGYTF.

The rearrangement joins TRBV19 to TRBJ1-2, with D uncertain. The CDR3 consists of 18 residues. CDR1 and CDR2 from the germline V gene are LNHDA and SQIVND (reference sequence). V lost 0 bases and J lost 4, with 21 bases in between. The CDR3 nucleotides are TGTGCCAGTAGTATAGATCGTGGCCTGGGAGGTCTGAGCTATGGCTACACCTTC. Translating gives CASSIDRGLGGLSYGYTF.

The CDR3 loop reads CASSLPSYEQYF. CDR3 nucleotides: TGTGCCAGCAGTCTCCCCTCCTACGAGCAGTACTTC. The rearrangement uses TRBV28 and TRBJ2-7; D remains ambiguous. Germline lookup yields CDR1 MDHEN and CDR2 SYDVKM. This CDR3 is 12 amino acids long. V lost 5 bases and J lost 0, with 5 bases in between. The variable domain in full, completed from reference TRBV28 and TRBJ2-7, reads DVKVTQSSRYLVKRTGEKVFLECVQDMDHENMFWYRQDPGLGLRLIYFSYDVKMKEKGDIPEGYSVSREKKERFSLILESASTNQTSMYLCASSLPSYEQYFGPGTRLTVT.

The chain uses TRBV10-2 and TRBJ2-3; D is perhaps TRBD1 (5 bases). Germline CDR1 WSHSY, CDR2 SAAADI. This CDR3 spans 16 amino acids. V was cut by 2 bases and J by 1 base, with 13 bases left in between. CDR3 sequence (DNA): TGCGCCAGCAGTGAGGCCGGACAAGGAGGCACAGATACGCAGTATTTT. Protein product: CASSEAGQGGTDTQYF.

J is TRBJ2-7 and V is TRBV7-2; D uncertain. With 5 bases removed from V and 1 base from J, the gap between germline ends came to 12 bases. Germline values: CDR1 SGHTA, CDR2 FQGNSA. CDR3 length equals 14 residues. The CDR3 DNA follows: TGTGCCAGCAGCCAGCGCCTGGTTTCCTACGAGCAGTACTTC. Its protein is CASSQRLVSYEQYF.

The rearrangement uses TRBV30 and TRBJ1-2; TRBD1 might be the D (5 bases). Per the germline V gene, CDR1 is GTSNPN and CDR2 is SVGIG (reference sequence). This CDR3 spans 10 amino acids. V was shortened by 8 bases and J by 8 bases, with 12 bases between the two germline ends. CDR3 sequence (DNA): TGTGCCGGTAGAAGGGACGGCTACACCTTC. This gives the protein CAGRRDGYTF.